The source of this T cell receptor (beta chain) is a study of blood T cell repertoires in COVID-19. Sequencing used immunoSEQ multiplex PCR; TCRdb keeps in-frame clones, though not all of them. This table has more than 300,000 clones, 70% to 90% appearing once. Germline V gives CDR1 SGHTA, CDR2 FQGTGA. The CDR3 contains 16 residues. Unmatched junction bases numbered 1, after V lost 2 bases and J lost 0 bases. Sequencing was carried out using PBMCs or T cells enriched from blood (not recorded which). The clonotype was recovered from a woman under 40 who had recovered from COVID-19. This rearrangement joins TRBV7-3 to TRBJ2-3, with TRBD2 matching over 11 bases. The CDR3 here is CASSLGLAGSTDTQYF. The CDR3 DNA reads as TGTGCCAGCAGCTTAGGACTAGCGGGTAGCACAGATACGCAGTATTTT.